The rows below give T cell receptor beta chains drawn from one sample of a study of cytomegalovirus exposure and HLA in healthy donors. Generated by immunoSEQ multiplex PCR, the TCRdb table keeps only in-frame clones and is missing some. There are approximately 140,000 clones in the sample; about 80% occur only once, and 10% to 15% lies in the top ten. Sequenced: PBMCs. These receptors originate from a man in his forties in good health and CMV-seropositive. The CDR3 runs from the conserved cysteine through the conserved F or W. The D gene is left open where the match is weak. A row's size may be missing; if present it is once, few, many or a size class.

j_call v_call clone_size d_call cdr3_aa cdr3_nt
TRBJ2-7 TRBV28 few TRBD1 CASRSQGTGGYEQYF TGTGCCAGCCGTTCACAAGGGACAGGGGGCTACGAGCAGTACTTC
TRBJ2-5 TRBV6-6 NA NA CASSTGYPQETQYF TGTGCCAGCAGTACAGGGTACCCCCAAGAGACCCAGTACTTC
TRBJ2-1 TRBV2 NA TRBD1 CASRTGTSGEQFF TGTGCCAGCAGGACAGGGACCTCCGGAGAGCAGTTCTTC
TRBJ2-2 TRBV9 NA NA CASSVAGPGELFF TGTGCCAGCAGCGTAGCAGGGCCCGGGGAGCTGTTTTTT
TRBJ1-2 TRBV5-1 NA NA CASSAGPSSYTF TGCGCCAGCAGTGCGGGGCCTTCAAGCTACACCTTC
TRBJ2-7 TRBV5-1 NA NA CASSVPGAGDEQYF TGCGCCAGCAGCGTCCCGGGAGCCGGCGACGAGCAGTACTTC
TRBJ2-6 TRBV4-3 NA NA CASSQEPGQRISGANVLTF TGCGCCAGCAGCCAAGAGCCCGGACAGCGAATCTCTGGGGCCAACGTCCTGACTTTC
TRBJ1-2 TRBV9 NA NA CASSQLGQNGYTF TGTGCCAGCAGCCAACTAGGACAGAATGGCTACACCTTC
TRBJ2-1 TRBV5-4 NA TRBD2 CASSFPGTSENEQFF TGTGCCAGCAGCTTCCCCGGGACTAGCGAAAATGAGCAGTTCTTC
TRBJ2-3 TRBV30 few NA CAWSVLITGTDTQYF TGTGCCTGGAGTGTACTGATTACGGGCACAGATACGCAGTATTTT
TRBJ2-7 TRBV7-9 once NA CASSLYLIAPLDSYEQYF TGTGCCAGCAGCTTATATCTTATTGCCCCGTTAGACTCCTACGAGCAGTACTTC
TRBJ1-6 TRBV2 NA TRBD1 CASSGQGRNSPLHF TGTGCCAGCAGTGGACAGGGGCGTAATTCACCCCTCCACTTT
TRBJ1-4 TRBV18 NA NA CASSPSATNEKLFF TGTGCCAGCTCACCCAGTGCAACTAATGAAAAACTGTTTTTT
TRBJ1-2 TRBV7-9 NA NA CASSPPGGGGAHYGYTF TGTGCCAGCAGCCCGCCGGGGGGGGGCGGAGCCCACTATGGCTACACCTTC
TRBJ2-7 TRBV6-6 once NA CASRPTGRVYEQYF TGTGCCAGCAGACCGACAGGTCGGGTGTACGAGCAGTACTTC
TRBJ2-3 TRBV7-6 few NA CASSFRDTQYF TGTGCCAGCAGCTTTCGGGATACGCAGTATTTT
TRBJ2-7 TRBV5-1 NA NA CASSQQGHYEQYF TGCGCCAGCAGCCAACAAGGACACTACGAGCAGTACTTC
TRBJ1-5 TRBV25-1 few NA CASSEGAGDQPQHF TGTGCCAGCAGTGAGGGAGCTGGGGATCAGCCCCAGCATTTT
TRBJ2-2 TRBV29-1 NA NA CSVEGGYGNTGELFF TGCAGCGTTGAAGGAGGGTACGGAAACACCGGGGAGCTGTTTTTT
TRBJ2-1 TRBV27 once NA CASSSTRDPPVRSEQFF TGTGCCAGCAGTTCAACTAGAGATCCCCCGGTCCGGAGTGAGCAGTTCTTC
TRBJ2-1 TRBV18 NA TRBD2 CASSSGLAGGDEQFF TGTGCCAGCTCATCGGGACTAGCGGGAGGGGATGAGCAGTTCTTC
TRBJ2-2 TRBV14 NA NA CASSQGTLGDTGELFF TGTGCCAGCAGCCAAGGCACCCTCGGGGACACCGGGGAGCTGTTTTTT
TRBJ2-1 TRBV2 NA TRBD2 CASSEEVAGGNEQFF TGTGCCAGCAGTGAAGAGGTAGCGGGAGGCAATGAGCAGTTCTTC
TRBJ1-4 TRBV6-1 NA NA CASSPVEGGEKLFF TGTGCCAGCAGTCCTGTTGAGGGAGGTGAAAAACTGTTTTTT
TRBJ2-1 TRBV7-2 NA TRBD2 CASSSYSGVEFF TGTGCCAGCAGCTCTTATAGCGGGGTCGAGTTCTTC
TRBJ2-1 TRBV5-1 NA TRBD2 CASRVSGRPPDNEQFF TGCGCCAGCAGAGTTAGCGGGAGGCCCCCAGACAATGAGCAGTTCTTC
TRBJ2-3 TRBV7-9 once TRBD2 CASGTSGADTQYF TGTGCCAGCGGGACTAGCGGGGCAGATACGCAGTATTTT
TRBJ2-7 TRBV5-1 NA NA CASSLSLAIGEQYF TGCGCCAGCAGCTTGAGTCTAGCAATTGGCGAGCAGTACTTC
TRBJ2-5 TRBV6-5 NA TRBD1 CASSYSRGGRGETQYF TGTGCCAGCAGTTACTCACGAGGGGGCCGGGGAGAGACCCAGTACTTC
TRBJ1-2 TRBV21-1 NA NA CARAIYGYTF TGTGCCAGAGCGATATATGGCTACACCTTC
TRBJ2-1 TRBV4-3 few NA CASSQDLAEISYNEQFF TGCGCCAGCAGCCAAGACTTAGCGGAGATCTCCTACAATGAGCAGTTCTTC
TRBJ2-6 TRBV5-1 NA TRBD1 CASQTGAGANVLTF TGCGCCAGCCAAACAGGGGCCGGGGCCAACGTCCTGACTTTC
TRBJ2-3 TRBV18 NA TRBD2 CASSPPAGLAATDTQYF TGTGCCAGCTCACCACCTGCGGGACTAGCGGCCACAGATACGCAGTATTTT
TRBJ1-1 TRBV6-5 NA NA CAVRSMWAEEAFF TGTGCCGTTCGAAGTATGTGGGCAGAAGAAGCTTTCTTT
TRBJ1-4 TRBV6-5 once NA CASSLNREKLFF TGTGCCAGCAGTTTAAATAGAGAAAAACTGTTTTTT
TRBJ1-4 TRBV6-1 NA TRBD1 CASSGQTGGYEKLFF TGTGCCAGCAGTGGACAGACAGGGGGATATGAAAAACTGTTTTTT
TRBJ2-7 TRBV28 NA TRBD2 CASTTGLAGYEQYF TGTGCCAGCACCACGGGACTAGCGGGTTACGAGCAGTACTTC
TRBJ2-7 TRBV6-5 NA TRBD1 CASKKGARGEQYF TGTGCCAGCAAAAAGGGGGCTAGGGGCGAGCAGTACTTC
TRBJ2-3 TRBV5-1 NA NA CASSPTLADTQYF TGCGCCAGCAGCCCGACACTGGCAGATACGCAGTATTTT
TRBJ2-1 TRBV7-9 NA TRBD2 CASSPRLAGNNEQFF TGTGCCAGCAGCCCTCGACTAGCGGGCAACAATGAGCAGTTCTTC
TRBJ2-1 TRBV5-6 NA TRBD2 CASSLWTSGKNEQFF TGTGCCAGCAGCTTATGGACTAGCGGGAAAAATGAGCAGTTCTTC
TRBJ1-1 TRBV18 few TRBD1 CASSGQGGTEAFF TGTGCCAGCTCGGGACAGGGGGGCACTGAAGCTTTCTTT
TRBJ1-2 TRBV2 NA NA CASGSQGLPGYTF TGTGCCAGCGGGTCACAGGGTTTACCGGGCTACACCTTC
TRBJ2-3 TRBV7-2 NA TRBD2 CASSLSGGTDTQYF TGTGCCAGCAGCCTTAGCGGGGGCACAGATACGCAGTATTTT
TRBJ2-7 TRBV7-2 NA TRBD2 CASSLVREEEQYF TGTGCCAGCAGCTTAGTCCGGGAGGAGGAGCAGTACTTC
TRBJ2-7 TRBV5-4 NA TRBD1 CASSLGWDRDEQYF TGTGCCAGCAGCTTGGGGTGGGACAGGGACGAGCAGTACTTC
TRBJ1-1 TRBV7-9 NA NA CASSLPRGGAEAFF TGTGCCAGCAGCTTACCCCGGGGTGGAGCTGAAGCTTTCTTT
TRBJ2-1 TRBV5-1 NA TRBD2 CASSFRLAGDNEQFF TGCGCCAGCAGCTTCCGACTAGCGGGGGACAATGAGCAGTTCTTC
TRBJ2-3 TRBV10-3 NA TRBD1 CAISPGQLSTDTQYF TGTGCCATCAGTCCGGGACAGTTAAGCACAGATACGCAGTATTTT
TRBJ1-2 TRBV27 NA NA CASSGGGYGYTF TGTGCCAGCAGCGGGGGTGGGTATGGCTACACCTTC
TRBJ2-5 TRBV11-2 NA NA CASSAIKETQYF TGTGCCAGCAGCGCGATTAAAGAGACCCAGTACTTC
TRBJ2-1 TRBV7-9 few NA CASSLVGGSYNEQFF TGTGCCAGCAGCTTAGTGGGGGGCTCCTACAATGAGCAGTTCTTC